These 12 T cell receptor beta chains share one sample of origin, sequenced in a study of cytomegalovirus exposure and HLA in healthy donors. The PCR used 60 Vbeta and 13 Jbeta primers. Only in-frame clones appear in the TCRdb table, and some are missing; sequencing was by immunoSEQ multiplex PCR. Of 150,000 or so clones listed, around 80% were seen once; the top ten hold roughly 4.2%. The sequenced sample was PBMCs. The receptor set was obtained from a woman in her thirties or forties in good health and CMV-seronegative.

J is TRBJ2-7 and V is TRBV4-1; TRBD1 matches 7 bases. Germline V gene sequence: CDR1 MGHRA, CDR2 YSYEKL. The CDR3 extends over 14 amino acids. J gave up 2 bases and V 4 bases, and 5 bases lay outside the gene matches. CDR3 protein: CASSPGTATYEQYF. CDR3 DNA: TGCGCCAGCAGCCCGGGGACAGCAACCTACGAGCAGTACTTC.

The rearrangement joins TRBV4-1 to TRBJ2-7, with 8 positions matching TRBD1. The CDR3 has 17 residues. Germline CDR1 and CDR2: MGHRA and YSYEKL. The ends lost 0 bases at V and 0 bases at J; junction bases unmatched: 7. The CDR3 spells CASSQDRQGAPSYEQYF. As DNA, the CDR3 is TGCGCCAGCAGCCAAGATCGGCAGGGGGCCCCCTCCTACGAGCAGTACTTC.

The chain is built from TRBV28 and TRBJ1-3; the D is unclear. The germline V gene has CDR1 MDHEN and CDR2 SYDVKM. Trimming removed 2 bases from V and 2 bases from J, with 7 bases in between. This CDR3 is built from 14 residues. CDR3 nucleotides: TGTGCCAGCAGTTTAGGCGGGGCTGGAAACACCATATATTTT. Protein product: CASSLGGAGNTIYF.

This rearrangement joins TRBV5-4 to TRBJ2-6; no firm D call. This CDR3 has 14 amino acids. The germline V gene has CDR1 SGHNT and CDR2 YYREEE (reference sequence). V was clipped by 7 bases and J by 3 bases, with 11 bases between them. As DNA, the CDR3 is TGTGCCAGCCACACCTCCGTTGGGGCCAACGTCCTGACTTTC. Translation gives CASHTSVGANVLTF.

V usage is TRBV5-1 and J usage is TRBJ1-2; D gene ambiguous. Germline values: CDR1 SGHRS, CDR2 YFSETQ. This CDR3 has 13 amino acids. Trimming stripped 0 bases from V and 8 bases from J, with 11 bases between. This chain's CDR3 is CASSLVLEGGYTF. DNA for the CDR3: TGCGCCAGCAGCTTGGTCCTGGAGGGCGGCTACACCTTC.

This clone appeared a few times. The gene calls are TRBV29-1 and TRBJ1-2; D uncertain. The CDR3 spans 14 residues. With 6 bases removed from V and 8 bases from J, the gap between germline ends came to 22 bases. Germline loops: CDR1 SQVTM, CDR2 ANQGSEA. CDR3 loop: CSVSSDGMKGGYTF. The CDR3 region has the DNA TGCAGCGTCTCTTCCGACGGGATGAAAGGCGGCTACACCTTC.

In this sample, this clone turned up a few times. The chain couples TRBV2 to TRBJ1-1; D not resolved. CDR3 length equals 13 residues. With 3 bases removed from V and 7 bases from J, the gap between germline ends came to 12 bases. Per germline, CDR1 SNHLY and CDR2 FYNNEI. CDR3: CASSEGVGYEAFF. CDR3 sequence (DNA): TGTGCCAGCAGTGAGGGCGTAGGCTATGAAGCTTTCTTT.

This CDR3 is CASSPTGQGTYGYTF. In DNA form, the CDR3 reads TGTGCCAGCAGCCCAACTGGACAGGGAACCTATGGCTACACCTTC. V is TRBV5-4 and J is TRBJ1-2, with 8 positions matching TRBD1. CDR1 SGHNT and CDR2 YYREEE come from the germline V gene (reference sequence). V lost 4 bases and J lost 4; bases outside the gene matches: 9. CDR3 length: 15 amino acids.

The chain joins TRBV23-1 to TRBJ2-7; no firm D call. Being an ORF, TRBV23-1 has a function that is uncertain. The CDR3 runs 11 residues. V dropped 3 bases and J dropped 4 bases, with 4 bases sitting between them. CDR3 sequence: CASSQSYEQYF. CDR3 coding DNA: TGCGCCAGCAGTCAGTCGTACGAGCAGTACTTC.

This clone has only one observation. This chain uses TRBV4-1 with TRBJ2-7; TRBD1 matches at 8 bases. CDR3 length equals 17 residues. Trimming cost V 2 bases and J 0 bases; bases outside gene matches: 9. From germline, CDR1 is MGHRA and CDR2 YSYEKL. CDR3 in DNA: TGCGCCAGCAGCCAACCTAAGGGGACAGGAAGCTCCTACGAGCAGTACTTC. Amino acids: CASSQPKGTGSSYEQYF.

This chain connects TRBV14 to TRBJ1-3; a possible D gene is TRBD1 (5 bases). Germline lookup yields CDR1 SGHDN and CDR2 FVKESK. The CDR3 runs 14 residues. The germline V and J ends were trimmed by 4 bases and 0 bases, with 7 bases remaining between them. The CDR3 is CASSPRVSGNTIYF. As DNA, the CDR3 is TGTGCCAGCAGCCCCAGGGTCTCTGGAAACACCATATATTTT.

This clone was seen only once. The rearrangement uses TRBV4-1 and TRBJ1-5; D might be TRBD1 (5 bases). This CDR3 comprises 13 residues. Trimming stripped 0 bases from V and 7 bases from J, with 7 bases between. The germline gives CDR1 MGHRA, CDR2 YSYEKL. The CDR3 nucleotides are TGCGCCAGCAGCCAAGAAGGGGTCCAGCCCCAGCATTTT. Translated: CASSQEGVQPQHF.